The 10 T cell receptor beta chains below come from one sample, sequenced in a study of blood T cell repertoires in COVID-19. The method was immunoSEQ multiplex PCR; TCRdb's version includes in-frame clones alone and lacks a portion of them. The profile shows 310,000 or so clones, nearly 90% of them singletons. The sample was PBMCs or T cells enriched from blood (not recorded which). These receptors were obtained from a woman aged 25 to 39 who had recovered from COVID-19.

This chain joins TRBV18 and TRBJ2-7, with D possibly matching TRBD1 (6 bases). The germline V and J ends were trimmed by 5 bases and 1 base, with 12 bases remaining between them. Germline-derived CDR1 and CDR2 are KGHSH and LQKENI. The CDR3 spans 14 residues. CDR3 protein: CASSGQLSSYEQYF. For the CDR3, the DNA is TGTGCCAGCTCAGGACAGTTAAGTTCCTACGAGCAGTACTTC. Combining the CDR3 with reference TRBV18 and TRBJ2-7 gives the whole variable domain NAGVMQNPRHLVRRRGQEARLRCSPMKGHSHVYWYRQLPEEGLKFMVYLQKENIIDESGMPKERFSAEFPKEGPSILRIQQVVRGDSAAYFCASSGQLSSYEQYFGPGTRLTVT.

This chain connects TRBV12-3 or TRBV12-4 to TRBJ2-7; 7 bases are a match to TRBD1. V lost 8 bases, J lost 2 bases, and 3 bases stayed unmatched. This CDR3 is 12 amino acids long. The CDR3 nucleotides read TGTGCCAGCCGGGACAGACCCTACGAGCAGTACTTC. It encodes CASRDRPYEQYF.

This chain links TRBV9 with TRBJ2-2; 8 bases are shared with TRBD2. The CDR3 is made up of 15 amino acids. The germline CDR1 and CDR2 sequences are SGDLS and YYNGEE. The V segment lost 4 bases and the J segment 4 bases; nucleotides outside the gene matches: 6. The CDR3 DNA is TGTGCCAGCAGCCCCGGGAGGGGTGTCACCGGGGAGCTGTTTTTT. This translates into CASSPGRGVTGELFF.

In this sample, this clone turned up once. For the CDR3, the DNA is TGTGCCAGCAGAAACACCGGGACATACATTCAGTACTTC. Translated, it gives CASRNTGTYIQYF. The rearrangement joins TRBV7-2 to TRBJ2-4, with D tentatively TRBD1 (6 bases). The V end lost 6 bases, the J end lost 8 bases, and 14 bases lay between the germline ends. The CDR3 is made up of 13 amino acids. From germline, CDR1 is SGHTA and CDR2 FQGNSA. Based on the CDR3 plus reference TRBV7-2 and TRBJ2-4, the full variable domain is GAGVSQSPSNKVTEKGKDVELRCDPISGHTALYWYRQSLGQGLEFLIYFQGNSAPDKSGLPSDRFSAERTGGSVSTLTIQRTQQEDSAVYLCASRNTGTYIQYFGAGTRLSVL.

The rearrangement links TRBV5-4 to TRBJ1-6, with D possibly being TRBD1 (5 bases). Trimming removed 0 bases from V and 12 bases from J, with 19 bases in between. In germline, CDR1 is SGHNT, CDR2 YYREEE (reference sequence). There are 16 residues in the CDR3. The chain's CDR3 is CASSLALGAGHIPLHF. As DNA, the CDR3 is TGTGCCAGCAGCTTGGCCTTGGGCGCAGGACATATACCCCTCCACTTT.

The chain has TRBV5-6 and TRBJ1-1; D not resolved. Germline CDR1 reads SGHDT; CDR2 reads YYEEEE. There are 13 residues in the CDR3. Deletions cut 5 bases from V and 0 bases from J, with 8 bases between. The CDR3 sequence is CASREGVNTEAFF. The CDR3 nucleotides are TGTGCCAGCAGGGAGGGAGTGAACACTGAAGCTTTCTTT.

V gene TRBV19 combines with J gene TRBJ2-1, with TRBD2 as a possible D gene (6 bases). Germline CDR1 is LNHDA and CDR2 is SQIVND (reference sequence). The CDR3 runs 12 residues. Trimming took off 0 bases at V and 9 bases at J, with 6 bases between the two ends. As DNA, the CDR3 is TGTGCCAGTAGTATAGACGGGGGTGAGCAGTTCTTC. This sequence encodes CASSIDGGEQFF.

The chain combines TRBV10-3 with TRBJ1-1, with TRBD1 matching 8 bases. This CDR3 contains 16 residues. Germline trimming cut 6 bases from V and 3 bases from J; bases unmatched to any gene: 12. Germline-derived CDR1 and CDR2 are ENHRY and SYGVKD. The CDR3 nucleotides are TGTGCCATCAGGGCTGGACCGGGACAGGAGGACACTGAAGCTTTCTTT. Amino acid sequence: CAIRAGPGQEDTEAFF.

The sample holds a few counts of this clone. The chain uses TRBV27 and TRBJ1-2, with a tentative D call TRBD1 (5 bases). This CDR3 contains 15 residues. The germline V and J ends were trimmed by 4 bases and 4 bases, with 16 bases remaining between them. The germline gives CDR1 MNHEY, CDR2 SMNVEV (reference sequence). The DNA of the CDR3 is TGTGCCAGCAGTTCCCCAAGTTCGGGGGGCTATGGCTACACCTTC. This translates into CASSSPSSGGYGYTF.

This chain links TRBV5-5 with TRBJ2-1; 11 bases match TRBD2. Per the germline V gene, CDR1 is SGHKS and CDR2 is YYEKEE (reference sequence). V dropped 1 base and J dropped 11; count of bases not matched to a gene: 8. The CDR3 length is 15 residues. CDR3 nucleotide sequence: TGTGCCAGCAGCTTGTTGGTACTAGCGGGGGAGCAGCAGTTCTTC. It is translated as CASSLLVLAGEQQFF.